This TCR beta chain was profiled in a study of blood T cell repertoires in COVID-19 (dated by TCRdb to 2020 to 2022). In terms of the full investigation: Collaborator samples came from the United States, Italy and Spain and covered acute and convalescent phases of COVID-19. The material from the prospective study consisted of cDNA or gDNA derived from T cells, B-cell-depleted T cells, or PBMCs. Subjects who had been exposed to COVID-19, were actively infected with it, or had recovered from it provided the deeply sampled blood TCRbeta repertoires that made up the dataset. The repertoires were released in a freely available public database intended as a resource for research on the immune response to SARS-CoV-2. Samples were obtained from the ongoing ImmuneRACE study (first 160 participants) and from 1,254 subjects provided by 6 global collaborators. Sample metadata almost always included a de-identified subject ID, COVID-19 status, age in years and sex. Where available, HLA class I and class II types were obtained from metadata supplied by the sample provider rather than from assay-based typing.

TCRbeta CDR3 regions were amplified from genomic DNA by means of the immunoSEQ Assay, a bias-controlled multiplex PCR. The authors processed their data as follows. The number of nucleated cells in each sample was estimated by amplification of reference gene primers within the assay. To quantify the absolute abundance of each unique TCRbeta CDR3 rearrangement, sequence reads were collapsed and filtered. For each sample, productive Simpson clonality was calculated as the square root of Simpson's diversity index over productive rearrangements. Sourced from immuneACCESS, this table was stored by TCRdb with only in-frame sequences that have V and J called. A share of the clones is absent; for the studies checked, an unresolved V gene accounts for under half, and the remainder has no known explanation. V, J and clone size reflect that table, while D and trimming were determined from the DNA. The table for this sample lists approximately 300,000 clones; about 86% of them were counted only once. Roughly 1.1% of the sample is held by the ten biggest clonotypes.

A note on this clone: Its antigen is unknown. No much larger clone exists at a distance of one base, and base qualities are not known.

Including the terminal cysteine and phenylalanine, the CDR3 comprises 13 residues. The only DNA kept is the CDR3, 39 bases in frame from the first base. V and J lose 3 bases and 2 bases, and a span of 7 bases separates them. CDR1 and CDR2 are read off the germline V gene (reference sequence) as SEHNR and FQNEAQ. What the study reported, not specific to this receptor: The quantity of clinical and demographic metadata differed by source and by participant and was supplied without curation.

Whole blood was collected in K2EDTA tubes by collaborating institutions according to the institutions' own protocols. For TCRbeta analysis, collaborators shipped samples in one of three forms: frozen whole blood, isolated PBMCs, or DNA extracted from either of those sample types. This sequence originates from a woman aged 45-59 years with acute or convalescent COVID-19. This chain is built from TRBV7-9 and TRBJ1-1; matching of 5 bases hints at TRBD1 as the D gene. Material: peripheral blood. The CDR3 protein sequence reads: CASSFDSNTEAFF. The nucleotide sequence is TGTGCCAGCAGCTTTGACAGCAACACTGAAGCTTTCTTT. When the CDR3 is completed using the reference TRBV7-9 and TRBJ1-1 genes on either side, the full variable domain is DTGVSQNPRHKITKRGQNVTFRCDPISEHNRLYWYRQTLGQGPEFLTYFQNEAQLEKSRLLSDRFSAERPKGSFSTLEIQRTEQGDSAMYLCASSFDSNTEAFFGQGTRLTVV.